This paragraph covers one T cell receptor (beta chain) sequence. This record belongs to a study of PD-L1 blockade in urothelial cancer. Time point: pretreatment peripheral blood. From germline, CDR1 is SEHNR and CDR2 FQNEAQ (reference sequence). The CDR3 is 12 residues long. V was pared by 7 bases and J by 4 bases, with 3 bases of the junction left unmatched. TCRdb's table, derived via immunoSEQ multiplex PCR, lists solely in-frame clones and lacks some. The sample has 30,000 to 40,000 clones, roughly 90% seen once. The source was PBMCs, collected around atezolizumab (anti-PD-L1) treatment. The TCR sequence derives from a woman aged 55-69 years with urothelial cancer. The rearrangement uses TRBV7-9 and TRBJ1-2, with 7 bases matching TRBD1. CDR3: CASTRTGYGYTF. CDR3 bases: TGTGCCAGCACCAGGACAGGCTATGGCTACACCTTC.